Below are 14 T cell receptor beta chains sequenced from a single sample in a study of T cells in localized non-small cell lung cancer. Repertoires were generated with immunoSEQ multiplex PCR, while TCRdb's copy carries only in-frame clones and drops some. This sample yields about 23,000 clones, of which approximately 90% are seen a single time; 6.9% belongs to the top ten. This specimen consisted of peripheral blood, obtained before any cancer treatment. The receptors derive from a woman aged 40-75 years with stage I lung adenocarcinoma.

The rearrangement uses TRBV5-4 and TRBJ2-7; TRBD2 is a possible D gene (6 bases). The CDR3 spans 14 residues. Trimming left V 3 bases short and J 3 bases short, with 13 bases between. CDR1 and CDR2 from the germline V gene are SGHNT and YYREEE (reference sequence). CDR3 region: CASSSQGLFYEQYF. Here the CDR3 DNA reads TGTGCCAGCAGCTCCCAGGGACTGTTCTACGAGCAGTACTTC.

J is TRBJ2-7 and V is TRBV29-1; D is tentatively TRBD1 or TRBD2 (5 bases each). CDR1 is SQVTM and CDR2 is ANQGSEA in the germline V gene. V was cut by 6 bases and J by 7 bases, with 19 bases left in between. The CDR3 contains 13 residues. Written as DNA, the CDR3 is TGCAGCGTGAGAAGGGACGCCCCAGGGGAGCAGTACTTC. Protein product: CSVRRDAPGEQYF.

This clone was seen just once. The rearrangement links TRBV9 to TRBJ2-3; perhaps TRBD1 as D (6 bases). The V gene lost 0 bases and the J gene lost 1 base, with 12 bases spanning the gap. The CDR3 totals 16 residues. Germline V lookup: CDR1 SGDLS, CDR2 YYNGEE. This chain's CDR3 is CASSVGEGVGTDTQYF. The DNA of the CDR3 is TGTGCCAGCAGCGTAGGAGAGGGGGTGGGCACAGATACGCAGTATTTT.

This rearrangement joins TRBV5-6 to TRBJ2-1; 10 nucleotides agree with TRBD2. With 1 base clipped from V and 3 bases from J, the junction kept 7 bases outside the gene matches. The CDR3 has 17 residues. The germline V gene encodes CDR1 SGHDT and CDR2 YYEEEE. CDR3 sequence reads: CASSLSSSGRIYNEQFF. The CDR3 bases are TGTGCCAGCAGCTTGTCATCTAGCGGGAGAATCTACAATGAGCAGTTCTTC.

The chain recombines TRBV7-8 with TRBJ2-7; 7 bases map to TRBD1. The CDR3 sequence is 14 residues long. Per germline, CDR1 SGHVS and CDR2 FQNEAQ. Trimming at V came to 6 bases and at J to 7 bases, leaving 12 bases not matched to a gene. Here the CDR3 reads CASSPTGLNWEQYF. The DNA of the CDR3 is TGTGCCAGCAGTCCGACAGGGTTAAATTGGGAGCAGTACTTC.

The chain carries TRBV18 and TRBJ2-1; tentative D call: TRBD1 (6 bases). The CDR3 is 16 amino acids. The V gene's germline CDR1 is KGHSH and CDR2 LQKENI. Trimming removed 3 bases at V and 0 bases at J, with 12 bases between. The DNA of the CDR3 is TGTGCCAGCTCACCCTCGACAGGCAGCTCCTACAATGAGCAGTTCTTC. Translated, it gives CASSPSTGSSYNEQFF.

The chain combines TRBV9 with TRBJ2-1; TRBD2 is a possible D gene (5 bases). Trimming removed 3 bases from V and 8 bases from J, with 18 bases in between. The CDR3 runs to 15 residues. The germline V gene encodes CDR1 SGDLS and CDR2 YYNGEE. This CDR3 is CASSEDYPTGDEQFF. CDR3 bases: TGTGCCAGCAGCGAAGACTACCCTACTGGGGATGAGCAGTTCTTC.

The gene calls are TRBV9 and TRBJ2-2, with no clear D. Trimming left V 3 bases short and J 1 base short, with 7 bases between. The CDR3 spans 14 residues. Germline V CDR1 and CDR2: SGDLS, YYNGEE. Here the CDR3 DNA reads TGTGCCAGCAGCGGGGGTTTGAACACCGGGGAGCTGTTTTTT. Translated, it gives CASSGGLNTGELFF.

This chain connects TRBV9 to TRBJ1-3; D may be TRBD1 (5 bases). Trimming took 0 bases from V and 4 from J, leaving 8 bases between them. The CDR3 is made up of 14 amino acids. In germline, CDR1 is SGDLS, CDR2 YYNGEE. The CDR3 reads CASSVGGIGNTIYF. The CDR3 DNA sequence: TGTGCCAGCAGCGTAGGGGGGATCGGAAACACCATATATTTT.

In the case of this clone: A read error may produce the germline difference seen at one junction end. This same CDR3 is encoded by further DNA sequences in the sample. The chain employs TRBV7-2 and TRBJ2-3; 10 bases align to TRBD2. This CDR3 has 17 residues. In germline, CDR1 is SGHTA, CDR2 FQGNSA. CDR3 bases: TGTGCCAGCAGGAGCGGGAGGGCTCCCTCTAGCACAGATACACAGTATTTT. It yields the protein CASRSGRAPSSTDTQYF.

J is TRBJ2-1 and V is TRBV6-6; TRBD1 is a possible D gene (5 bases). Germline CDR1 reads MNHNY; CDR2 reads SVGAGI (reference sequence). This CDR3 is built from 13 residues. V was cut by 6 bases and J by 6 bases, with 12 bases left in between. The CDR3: CASSPGSPNEQFF. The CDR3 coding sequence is TGTGCCAGCAGCCCAGGGTCTCCCAATGAGCAGTTCTTC.

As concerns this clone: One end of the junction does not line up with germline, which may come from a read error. CDR3 region: CASSLRTADTEVFF. The CDR3 bases are TGCGCCAGCAGCTTACGAACTGCAGACACTGAAGTTTTCTTT. The chain links TRBV5-1 to TRBJ1-1, with no clear D. The CDR3 runs to 14 residues. Per germline, CDR1 SGHRS and CDR2 YFSETQ.

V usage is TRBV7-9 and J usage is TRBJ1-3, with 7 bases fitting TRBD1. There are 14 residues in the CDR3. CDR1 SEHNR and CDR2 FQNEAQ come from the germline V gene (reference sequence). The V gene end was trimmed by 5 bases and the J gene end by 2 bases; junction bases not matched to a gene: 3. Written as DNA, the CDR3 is TGTGCCAGCAGCACGACAGGGCCTGGAAACACCATATATTTT. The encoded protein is CASSTTGPGNTIYF.

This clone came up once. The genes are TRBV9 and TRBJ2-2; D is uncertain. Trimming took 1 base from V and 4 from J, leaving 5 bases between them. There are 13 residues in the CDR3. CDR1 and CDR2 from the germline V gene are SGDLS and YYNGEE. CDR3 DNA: TGTGCCAGCAGCGTATCGGGCACCGGGGAGCTGTTTTTT. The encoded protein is CASSVSGTGELFF. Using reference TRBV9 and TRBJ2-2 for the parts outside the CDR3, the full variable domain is DSGVTQTPKHLITATGQRVTLRCSPRSGDLSVYWYQQSLDQGLQFLIQYYNGEERAKGNILERFSAQQFPDLHSELNLSSLELGDSALYFCASSVSGTGELFFGEGSRLTVL.